This note documents a single T cell receptor beta chain sequence. Other DNA sequences in the same sample also yield this CDR3. V shed 1 base, J shed 4 bases, and the junction held 0 bases outside the gene matches. Germline CDR1 and CDR2: SGHTA and FQGTGA. The CDR3 contains 13 residues. The data are from a study of blood T cell repertoires in COVID-19. Method: immunoSEQ multiplex PCR; TCRdb's copy keeps in-frame clones and lacks some. This table holds some 230,000 clones, approximately 85% found once. The chain is built from TRBV7-3 and TRBJ2-5, with 7 bases that match TRBD1. This TCR came from a middle-aged man with acute or convalescent COVID-19. Material for sequencing was peripheral blood. The CDR3 loop reads CASSLNRGETQYF. In nucleotides, the CDR3 is TGTGCCAGCAGCTTAAACAGGGGAGAGACCCAGTACTTC.